Sequencing of this TCR beta chain was carried out in a study of blood T cell repertoires in COVID-19 (dated by TCRdb to about 2020). Describing the broader study: Samples from collaborators originated in the United States, Italy and Spain and spanned both the acute and convalescent phases of COVID-19. The material from the prospective study consisted of cDNA or gDNA derived from T cells, B-cell-depleted T cells, or PBMCs. Subjects who had been exposed to COVID-19, were actively infected with it, or had recovered from it provided the deeply sampled blood TCRbeta repertoires that made up the dataset. The repertoires were made available in a free public database intended to serve as a resource for research on the immune response to SARS-CoV-2. The samples were drawn from the first 160 participants of the ongoing ImmuneRACE study and from 1,254 subjects provided by 6 global collaborators. A de-identified subject ID, COVID-19 status, age in years and sex were almost always included in the sample metadata. Where available, HLA class I and class II types were obtained from metadata supplied by the sample provider rather than from assay-based typing. The study at large found these results: Clinical and demographic metadata were provided uncurated, with the amount varying by source and participant.

TCRbeta CDR3 regions were amplified from genomic DNA by means of the immunoSEQ Assay, a bias-controlled multiplex PCR. As for the authors' bioinformatics: The number of nucleated cells in each sample was estimated by amplification of reference gene primers within the assay. To quantify the absolute abundance of each unique TCRbeta CDR3 rearrangement, sequence reads were collapsed and filtered. For each sample, productive Simpson clonality was calculated as the square root of Simpson's diversity index across productive rearrangements. What TCRdb holds here is the immuneACCESS table cut down to in-frame rearrangements. Part of the clones is not present; checked against another copy, under half of the missing clones reflect an unresolved V gene, and the others are unexplained. V, J and clone size were drawn from that table, and D and trimming were deduced from the DNA. Across this sample there are around 68,000 clones, with around 80% seen only once. The top ten hold 9.2% of the sample.

The collaborating institutions used their own protocols to collect whole blood in K2EDTA tubes. Collaborator samples were shipped for TCRbeta analysis as frozen whole blood, isolated PBMCs, or DNA extracted from either sample type. According to the germline V gene, CDR1 reads SGHTA and CDR2 reads FQGNSA. From the cysteine through the phenylalanine, the CDR3 covers 16 amino acids. The CDR3 DNA has 48 bases and is translated from base 1. V loses 5 bases of germline sequence and J loses 6 bases, and the interval between the two ends is 22 bases. In the case of this clone: Its antigen specificity is not known. No base quality values were provided; no much bigger clone lies one nucleotide off.

Material: peripheral blood. The chain is encoded by TRBV7-2 joined to TRBJ1-2, with no reliable assignment of the D segment. This TCR was recovered from a human donor in a cohort sampled during active COVID-19. Here is the DNA: TGTGCCAGCAGCCGCGCGGGAGGTGGAGGAGGAAATGGCTACACCTTC. Translated, it reads CASSRAGGGGGNGYTF.